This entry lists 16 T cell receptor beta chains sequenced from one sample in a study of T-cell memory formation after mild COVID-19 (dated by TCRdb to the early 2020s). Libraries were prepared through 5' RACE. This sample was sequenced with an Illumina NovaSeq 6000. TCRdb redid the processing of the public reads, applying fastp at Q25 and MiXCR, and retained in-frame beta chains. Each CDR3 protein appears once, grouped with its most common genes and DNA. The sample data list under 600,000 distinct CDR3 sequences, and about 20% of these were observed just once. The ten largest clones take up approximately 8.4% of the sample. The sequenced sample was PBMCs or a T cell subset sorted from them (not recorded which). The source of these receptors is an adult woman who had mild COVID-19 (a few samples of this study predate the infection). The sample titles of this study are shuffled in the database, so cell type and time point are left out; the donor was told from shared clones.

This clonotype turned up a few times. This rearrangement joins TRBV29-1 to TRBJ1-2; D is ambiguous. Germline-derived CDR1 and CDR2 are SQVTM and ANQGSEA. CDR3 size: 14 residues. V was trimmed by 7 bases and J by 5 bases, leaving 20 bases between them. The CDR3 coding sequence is TGCAGCGCTGCAACCGAAAACTTTTGGTATGGCTACACCTTC. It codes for CSAATENFWYGYTF.

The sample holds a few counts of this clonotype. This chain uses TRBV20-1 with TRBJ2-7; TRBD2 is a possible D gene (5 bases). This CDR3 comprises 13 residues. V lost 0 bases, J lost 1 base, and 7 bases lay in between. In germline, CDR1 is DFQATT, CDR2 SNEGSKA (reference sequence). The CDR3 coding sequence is TGCAGTGCTAGAGATGGGAGTTCCTACGAGCAGTACTTC. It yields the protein CSARDGSSYEQYF.

The CDR3 DNA reads TGTGCCAGCAGCCGATCGACAGGGGAAAAACTGTTTTTT. It specifies CASSRSTGEKLFF. The chain carries TRBV7-9 and TRBJ1-4; TRBD1 agrees at 7 bases. Germline CDR1 SEHNR, CDR2 FQNEAQ (reference sequence). V shed 5 bases and J 8 bases; nucleotides not matched to a gene: 5. CDR3 length: 13 residues.

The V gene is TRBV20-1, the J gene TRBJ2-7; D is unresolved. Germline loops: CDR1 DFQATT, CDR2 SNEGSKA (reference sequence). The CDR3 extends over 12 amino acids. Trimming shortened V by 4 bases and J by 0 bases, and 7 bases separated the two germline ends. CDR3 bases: TGCAGTGCTACCGACGGCTCCTACGAGCAGTACTTC. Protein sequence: CSATDGSYEQYF.

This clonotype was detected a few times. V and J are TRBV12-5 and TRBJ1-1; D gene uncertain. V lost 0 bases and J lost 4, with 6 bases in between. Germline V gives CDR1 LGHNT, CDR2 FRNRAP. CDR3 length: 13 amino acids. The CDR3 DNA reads TGTGCTAGTGGTTTGGTACCGAGCACTGAAGCTTTCTTT. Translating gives CASGLVPSTEAFF.

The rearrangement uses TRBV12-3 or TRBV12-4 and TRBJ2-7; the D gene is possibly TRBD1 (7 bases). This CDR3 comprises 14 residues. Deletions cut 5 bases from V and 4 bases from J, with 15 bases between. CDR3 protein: CASSPSTGRYEQYF. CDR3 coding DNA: TGTGCCAGCAGTCCTTCGACAGGGAGGTACGAGCAGTACTTC.

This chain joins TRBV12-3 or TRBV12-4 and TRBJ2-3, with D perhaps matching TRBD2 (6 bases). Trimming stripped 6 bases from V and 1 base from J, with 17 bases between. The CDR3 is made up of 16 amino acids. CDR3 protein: CASSQDLSGRTDTQYF. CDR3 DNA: TGTGCCAGCAGCCAAGACCTTAGCGGACGCACAGATACGCAGTATTTT.

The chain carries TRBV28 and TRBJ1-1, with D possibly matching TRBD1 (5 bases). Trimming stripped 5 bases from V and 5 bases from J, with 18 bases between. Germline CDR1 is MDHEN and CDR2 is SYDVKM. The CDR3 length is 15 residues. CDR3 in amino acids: CASSPPQGYGTEAFF. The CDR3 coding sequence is TGTGCCAGCAGTCCGCCTCAGGGATATGGGACTGAAGCTTTCTTT.

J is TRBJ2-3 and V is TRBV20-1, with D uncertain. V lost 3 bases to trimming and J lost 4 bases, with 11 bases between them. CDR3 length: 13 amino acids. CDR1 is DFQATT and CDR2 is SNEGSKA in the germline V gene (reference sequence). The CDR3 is CSASLGLADTQYF. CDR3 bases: TGCAGTGCTAGTTTGGGGTTAGCAGATACGCAGTATTTT.

The CDR3 DNA reads as TGTGCCAGCAGTTACGGCAGGATGGAACGGCGGTATTTT. Protein: CASSYGRMERRYF. The chain joins TRBV6-5 to TRBJ2-3; D is undetermined. CDR3 length: 13 residues. V shed 2 bases and J shed 14 bases, with 17 bases lying between them. Germline loops: CDR1 MNHEY, CDR2 SVGAGI.

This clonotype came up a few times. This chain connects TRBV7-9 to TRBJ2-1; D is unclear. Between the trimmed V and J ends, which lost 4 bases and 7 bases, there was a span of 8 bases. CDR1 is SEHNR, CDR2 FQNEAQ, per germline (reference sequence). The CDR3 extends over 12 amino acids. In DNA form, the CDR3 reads TGTGCCAGCAGCTCTTCTTCAAATGAGCAGTTCTTC. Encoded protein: CASSSSSNEQFF.

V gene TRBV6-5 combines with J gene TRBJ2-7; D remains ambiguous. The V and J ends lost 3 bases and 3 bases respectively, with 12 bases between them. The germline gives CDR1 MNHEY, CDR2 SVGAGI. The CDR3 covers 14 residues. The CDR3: CASSYMQENYEQYF. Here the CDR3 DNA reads TGTGCCAGCAGTTATATGCAGGAGAACTACGAGCAGTACTTC.

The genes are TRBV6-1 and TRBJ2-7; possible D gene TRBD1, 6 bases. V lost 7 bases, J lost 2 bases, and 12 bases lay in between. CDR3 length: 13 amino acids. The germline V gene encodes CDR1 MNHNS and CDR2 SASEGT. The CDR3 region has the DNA TGTGCCAGCACTGGGGGCAGTCCCTACGAGCAGTACTTC. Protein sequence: CASTGGSPYEQYF.

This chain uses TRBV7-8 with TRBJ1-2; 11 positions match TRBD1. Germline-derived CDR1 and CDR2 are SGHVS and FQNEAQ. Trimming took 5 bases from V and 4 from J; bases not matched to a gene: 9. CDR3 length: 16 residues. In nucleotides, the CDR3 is TGTGCCAGCAGCCCACCCGGACAGGGGGCGATCTATGGCTACACCTTC. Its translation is CASSPPGQGAIYGYTF.

CDR3 coding DNA: TGCGCCAGCACGCTTCGACAGGGGGCACAAGAGACCCAGTACTTC. Translated: CASTLRQGAQETQYF. The chain employs TRBV5-1 and TRBJ2-5; 10 nucleotides match TRBD1. This CDR3 is 15 amino acids long. The trim removed 6 bases at V and 2 bases at J, leaving 7 bases unmatched. Germline loops: CDR1 SGHRS, CDR2 YFSETQ.

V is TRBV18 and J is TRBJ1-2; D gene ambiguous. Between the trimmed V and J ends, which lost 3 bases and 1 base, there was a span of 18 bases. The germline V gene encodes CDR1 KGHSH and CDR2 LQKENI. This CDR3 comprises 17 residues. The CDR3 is CASSPYGSTEGNYGYTF. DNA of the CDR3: TGTGCCAGCTCACCCTACGGGAGCACGGAGGGTAACTATGGCTACACCTTC.